The 18 T cell receptor beta chains below all came from one sample that was sequenced in a study of shared clonotypes between healthy human individuals. The repertoire was sequenced with immunoSEQ multiplex PCR; TCRdb's copy has only in-frame clones and lacks some. Of a few million clones listed, about 92% are singletons. Sequenced input: naive CD4+ T cells from PBMCs. Subset defined: CD45RA+ positively selected. Every receptor here comes from a man aged 18 to 29 in good health. Some clones in this sample may be carry-over from other donors' samples.

This clone was detected only once. The V and J genes are TRBV10-3 and TRBJ2-3; no firm D call. There are 15 residues in the CDR3. Germline V gene data show CDR1 as ENHRY and CDR2 as SYGVKD. Trimming stripped 7 bases from V and 0 bases from J, with 14 bases between. CDR3 amino acids: CAITENLASTDTQYF. The CDR3 DNA follows: TGTGCCATCACCGAGAACCTCGCTAGCACAGATACGCAGTATTTT.

The J gene is TRBJ2-6, the V gene TRBV5-4, with TRBD2 as a possible D gene (5 bases). CDR3 length: 17 amino acids. V lost 2 bases and J 3 bases, leaving 15 bases between the germline ends. From germline, CDR1 is SGHNT and CDR2 YYREEE (reference sequence). CDR3 amino acids: CASSLGTPGVGANVLTF. Here the CDR3 DNA reads TGTGCCAGCAGCTTAGGCACCCCCGGGGTTGGGGCCAACGTCCTGACTTTC. Full variable domain (missing parts from reference TRBV5-4 and TRBJ2-6): ETGVTQSPTHLIKTRGQQVTLRCSSQSGHNTVSWYQQALGQGPQFIFQYYREEENGRGNFPPRFSGLQFPNYSSELNVNALELDDSALYLCASSLGTPGVGANVLTFGAGSRLTVL.

With respect to this clone: The same CDR3 is also encoded by other DNA sequences in this sample. The rearrangement joins TRBV5-1 to TRBJ2-3, with 7 positions matching TRBD1. CDR1 and CDR2 from the germline V gene are SGHRS and YFSETQ. V trimming: 0 bases; J trimming: 0 bases; junction bases outside the gene matches: 4. The CDR3 runs to 16 residues. The CDR3 reads CASSLAGGLSTDTQYF. In DNA form, the CDR3 reads TGCGCCAGCAGCTTGGCAGGGGGTTTGAGCACAGATACGCAGTATTTT.

The chain employs TRBV7-3 and TRBJ2-1; 9 bases align to TRBD1. V gave up 2 bases and J gave up 10 bases; unmatched junction bases: 12. Germline V gene sequence: CDR1 SGHTA, CDR2 FQGTGA. There are 16 residues in the CDR3. The CDR3 here is CASSLYFGTGSNEQFF. CDR3 bases: TGTGCCAGCAGCTTATATTTCGGGACAGGGTCAAACGAGCAGTTCTTC.

The CDR3 loop reads CASSPGHNPQETQYF. Written as DNA, the CDR3 is TGTGCCAGCAGCCCAGGACATAACCCACAAGAGACCCAGTACTTC. This chain connects TRBV14 to TRBJ2-5; possible D gene TRBD1, 5 bases. Germline loops: CDR1 SGHDN, CDR2 FVKESK. CDR3 length: 15 residues. The V end was cut by 4 bases, the J end by 2 bases, with 14 bases between.

This chain connects TRBV13 to TRBJ2-2; D might be TRBD2 (6 bases). The V gene lost 5 bases and the J gene lost 4 bases, with 14 bases spanning the gap. Germline lookup yields CDR1 PRHDT and CDR2 FYEKMQ (reference sequence). This CDR3 has 15 amino acids. The CDR3 nucleotides are TGTGCCAGCAGCCTCAGACTAGGAGGCACCGGGGAGCTGTTTTTT. Amino acids: CASSLRLGGTGELFF.

V usage is TRBV7-9 and J usage is TRBJ2-5; TRBD1 aligns across 7 bases. Germline CDR1 SEHNR, CDR2 FQNEAQ (reference sequence). The CDR3 extends over 15 amino acids. The ends lost 10 bases at V and 1 base at J; junction bases unmatched: 12. The DNA for the CDR3 is TGTGCCACCCAGAAGAACCCAGGGGGCCAAGAGACCCAGTACTTC. Protein: CATQKNPGGQETQYF.

This clone has just one count. The V call is TRBV4-2, the J call TRBJ1-1; 9 bases are a match to TRBD1. The germline gives CDR1 LGHNA, CDR2 YNFKEQ. The CDR3 contains 16 residues. J gave up 3 bases and V 4 bases, and 9 bases lay outside the gene matches. This chain's CDR3 is CASSPSQGARDTEAFF. The CDR3 nucleotides are TGTGCCAGCAGCCCATCACAGGGGGCGCGAGACACTGAAGCTTTCTTT.

This clone occurred a few times. This chain uses TRBV2 with TRBJ1-2, with D uncertain. The V and J ends lost 6 bases and 3 bases respectively, with 8 bases between them. Germline V lookup: CDR1 SNHLY, CDR2 FYNNEI. The CDR3 loop spans 12 amino acids. The CDR3 bases are TGTGCCAGCAGGACGGACGACTATGGCTACACCTTC. This sequence encodes CASRTDDYGYTF. Variable domain in full (rest from reference TRBV2 and TRBJ1-2): EPEVTQTPSHQVTQMGQEVILRCVPISNHLYFYWYRQILGQKVEFLVSFYNNEISEKSEIFDDQFSVERPDGSNFTLKIRSTKLEDSAMYFCASRTDDYGYTFGSGTRLTVV.

V and J are TRBV5-1 and TRBJ2-3; D ambiguous. The V gene's germline CDR1 is SGHRS and CDR2 YFSETQ. The V and J ends lost 0 bases and 0 bases respectively, with 14 bases between them. CDR3 length: 17 amino acids. CDR3 nucleotide sequence: TGCGCCAGCAGCTTGGGCGGCGGCTCCCCTAGCACAGATACGCAGTATTTT. Translation: CASSLGGGSPSTDTQYF.

The rearrangement links TRBV28 to TRBJ2-3, with 8 bases aligning to TRBD2. V trimming: 7 bases; J trimming: 1 base; junction bases outside the gene matches: 10. CDR3 length: 16 amino acids. The germline V gene has CDR1 MDHEN and CDR2 SYDVKM. Here the CDR3 reads CASTTPGRGGTDTQYF. The CDR3 nucleotides read TGTGCCAGCACTACCCCGGGGCGGGGGGGCACAGATACGCAGTATTTT.

The CDR3 DNA reads TGCGCCAGCAGCCAAGATATCCGACAGGGGCCCCTCGAGCAGTACTTC. Protein: CASSQDIRQGPLEQYF. This chain connects TRBV4-1 to TRBJ2-7, with TRBD1 matching 8 bases. V dropped 0 bases and J dropped 6; count of bases not matched to a gene: 10. The CDR3 runs to 16 residues. The germline V gene has CDR1 MGHRA and CDR2 YSYEKL.

This rearrangement joins TRBV28 to TRBJ2-1; D assignment may be TRBD1 or TRBD2 (5 bases each). CDR3 length equals 16 residues. CDR1 MDHEN and CDR2 SYDVKM come from the germline V gene. V was clipped by 7 bases and J by 5 bases, with 21 bases between them. The CDR3 here is CASTSSPGTHDNEQFF. For the CDR3, the DNA is TGTGCCAGCACCTCCTCCCCCGGGACGCACGACAATGAGCAGTTCTTC.

This chain uses TRBV6-5 with TRBJ2-2; 8 bases are a match to TRBD1. V lost 7 bases, J lost 6 bases, and 10 bases stayed unmatched. In germline, CDR1 is MNHEY, CDR2 SVGAGI. CDR3 length equals 15 residues. The CDR3 spells CASTIRQGSSGELFF. The CDR3 DNA sequence: TGTGCCAGCACAATAAGACAGGGGAGTTCCGGGGAGCTGTTTTTT.

CDR3: CASTPEDFSYEQYF. The CDR3 bases are TGTGCCAGCACCCCGGAGGATTTCTCCTACGAGCAGTACTTC. The V and J genes are TRBV9 and TRBJ2-7, with D perhaps matching TRBD2 (5 bases). In germline, CDR1 is SGDLS, CDR2 YYNGEE. The CDR3 length is 14 residues. V lost 6 bases, J lost 0 bases, and 13 bases lay in between.

In this sample, this clone turned up once. The chain links TRBV28 to TRBJ1-2; D is possibly TRBD1 (6 bases). Germline V gives CDR1 MDHEN, CDR2 SYDVKM. Between the trimmed V and J ends, which lost 5 bases and 7 bases, there was a span of 14 bases. The CDR3 has 13 amino acids. The CDR3 DNA follows: TGTGCCAGCAGTACGGACAGTTATCGTGGCTACACCTTC. As protein: CASSTDSYRGYTF.

V and J are TRBV10-1 and TRBJ1-1, with D uncertain. V lost 7 bases to trimming and J lost 4 bases, with 13 bases between them. This CDR3 region has 13 residues. Looked up from germline, CDR1 is WNHNN and CDR2 is SYGVQD (reference sequence). CDR3 sequence (DNA): TGCGCCAGCAACCCCAGTCGGGGCACTGAAGCTTTCTTT. Its protein is CASNPSRGTEAFF.

The rearrangement joins TRBV9 to TRBJ1-5; D is unresolved. Per the germline V gene, CDR1 is SGDLS and CDR2 is YYNGEE. This CDR3 is built from 13 residues. V was pared by 2 bases and J by 5 bases, with 8 bases between. CDR3 coding DNA: TGTGCCAGCAGCGTTGACACTTATCAGCCCCAGCATTTT. It translates to CASSVDTYQPQHF.